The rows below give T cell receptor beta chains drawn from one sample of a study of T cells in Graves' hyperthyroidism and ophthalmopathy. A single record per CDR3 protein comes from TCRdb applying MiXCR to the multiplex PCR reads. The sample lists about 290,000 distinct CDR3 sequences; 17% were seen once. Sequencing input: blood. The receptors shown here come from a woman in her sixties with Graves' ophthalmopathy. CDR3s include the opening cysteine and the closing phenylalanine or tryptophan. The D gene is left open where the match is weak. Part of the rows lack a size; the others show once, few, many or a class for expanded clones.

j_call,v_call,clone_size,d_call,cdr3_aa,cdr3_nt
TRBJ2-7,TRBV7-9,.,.,CASSLAGGRGPSYEQYF,TGTGCCAGCAGCTTAGCTGGGGGGCGGGGGCCGTCCTACGAGCAGTACTTC
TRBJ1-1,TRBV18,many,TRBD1,CASSPDRVQPLNTEAFF,TGTGCCAGCTCACCTGACAGGGTCCAGCCCCTGAACACTGAAGCTTTCTTT
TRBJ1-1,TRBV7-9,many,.,CASSFGGGSNTEAFF,TGTGCCAGCAGCTTCGGGGGGGGATCGAACACTGAAGCTTTCTTT
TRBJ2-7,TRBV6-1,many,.,CASSTLGRIPYEQYF,TGTGCCAGCAGCACCTTGGGGAGAATTCCCTACGAGCAGTACTTC
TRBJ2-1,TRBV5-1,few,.,CASSLVGGEYNEQFF,TGCGCCAGCAGCTTGGTTGGCGGGGAGTACAATGAGCAGTTCTTC
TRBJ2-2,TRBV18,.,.,CASSPSLYTGELFF,TGTGCCAGCTCACCATCGCTGTACACCGGGGAGCTGTTTTTT
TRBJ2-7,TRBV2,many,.,CASSKDGSYEQYF,TGTGCCAGCAGTAAAGACGGATCCTACGAGCAGTACTTC
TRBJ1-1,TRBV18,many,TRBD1,CASSPGTGSTEAFF,TGTGCCAGCTCACCAGGGACAGGGTCCACTGAAGCTTTCTTT
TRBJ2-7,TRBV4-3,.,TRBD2,CASSQEFTSGTTFEQYF,TGCGCCAGCAGCCAAGAATTTACTAGCGGGACAACCTTCGAGCAGTACTTC
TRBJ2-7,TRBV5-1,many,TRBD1,CASSTTGGNYEQYF,TGCGCCAGCAGCACCACAGGGGGAAACTACGAGCAGTACTTC
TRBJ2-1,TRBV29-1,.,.,CSVARLVNYNEQFF,TGCAGCGTTGCCCGACTAGTAAATTACAATGAGCAGTTCTTC
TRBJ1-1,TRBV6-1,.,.,CASRRMMNTEAFF,TGTGCCAGCAGACGGATGATGAACACTGAAGCTTTCTTT
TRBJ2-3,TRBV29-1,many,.,CSVDADSHTQYF,TGCAGCGTTGATGCTGATAGCCATACGCAGTATTTT
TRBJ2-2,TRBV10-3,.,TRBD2,CAITPGLAGGLRNGELFF,TGTGCCATCACTCCGGGACTAGCGGGAGGGCTTCGTAACGGGGAGCTGTTTTTT
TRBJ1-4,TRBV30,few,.,CAWSSPGQFYEKLFF,TGTGCCTGGAGTTCCCCCGGACAGTTCTATGAAAAACTGTTTTTT
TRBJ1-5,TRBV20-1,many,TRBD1,CSAVKQQGAGQPQHF,TGCAGTGCCGTCAAACAACAGGGGGCAGGTCAGCCCCAGCATTTT
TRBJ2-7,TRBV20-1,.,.,CSARGGGGYEQYF,TGCAGTGCTAGAGGGGGGGGCGGGTACGAGCAGTACTTC
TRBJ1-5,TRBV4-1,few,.,CASSQESNQPQHF,TGCGCCAGCAGCCAGGAGAGTAATCAGCCCCAGCATTTT
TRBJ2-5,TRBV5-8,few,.,CASSLSPHRGGVETQYF,TGTGCCAGCAGCTTGTCCCCCCACAGGGGGGGAGTAGAGACCCAGTACTTC
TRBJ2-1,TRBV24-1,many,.,CATSDWGTGNEQFF,TGTGCCACCAGTGATTGGGGCACTGGGAATGAGCAGTTCTTC
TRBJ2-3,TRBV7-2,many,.,CASSLVGAGTDTQYF,TGTGCCAGCAGCTTAGTGGGGGCGGGCACAGATACGCAGTATTTT
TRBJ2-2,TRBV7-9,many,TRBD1,CASSLGQGRAGELFF,TGTGCCAGCAGCCTAGGACAGGGACGCGCCGGGGAGCTGTTTTTT
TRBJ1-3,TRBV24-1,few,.,CATSDLKPSGNTIYF,TGTGCCACCAGTGATTTGAAACCCTCTGGAAACACCATATATTTT
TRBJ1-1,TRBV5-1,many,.,CASSLIALTEAFF,TGCGCCAGCAGCTTGATCGCCCTCACTGAAGCTTTCTTT
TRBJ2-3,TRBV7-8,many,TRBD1,CASSPAGGDTQYF,TGTGCCAGCAGCCCGGCAGGGGGAGATACGCAGTATTTT
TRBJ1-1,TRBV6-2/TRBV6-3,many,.,CASSYPRTEAFF,TGTGCCAGCAGTTACCCCCGCACTGAAGCTTTCTTT
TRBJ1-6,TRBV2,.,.,CASSEYLLPNSPLHF,TGTGCCAGCAGTGAATATCTGCTTCCTAATTCACCCCTCCACTTT
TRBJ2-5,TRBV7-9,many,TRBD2,CASSPGTSGIRQETQYF,TGTGCCAGCAGCCCCGGGACTAGCGGCATCAGACAAGAGACCCAGTACTTC
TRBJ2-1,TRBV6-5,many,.,CASSYRGEQFF,TGTGCCAGCAGTTACAGAGGTGAGCAGTTCTTC